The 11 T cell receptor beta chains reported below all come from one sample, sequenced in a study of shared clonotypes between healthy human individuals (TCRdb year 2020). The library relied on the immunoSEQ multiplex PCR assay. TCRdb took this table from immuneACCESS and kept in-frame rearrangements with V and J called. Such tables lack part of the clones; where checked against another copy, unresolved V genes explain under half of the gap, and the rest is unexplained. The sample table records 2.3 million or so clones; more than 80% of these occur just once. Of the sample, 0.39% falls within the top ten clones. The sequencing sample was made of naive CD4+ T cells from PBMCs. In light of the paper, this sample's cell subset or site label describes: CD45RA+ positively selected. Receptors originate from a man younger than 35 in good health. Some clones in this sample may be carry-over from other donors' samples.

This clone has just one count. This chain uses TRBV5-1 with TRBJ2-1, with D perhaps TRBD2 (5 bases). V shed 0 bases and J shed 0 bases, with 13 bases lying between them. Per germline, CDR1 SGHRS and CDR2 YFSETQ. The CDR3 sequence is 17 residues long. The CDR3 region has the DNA TGCGCCAGCAGCTTGGAGGGCGGGCGCTCCTCCTACAATGAGCAGTTCTTC. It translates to CASSLEGGRSSYNEQFF.

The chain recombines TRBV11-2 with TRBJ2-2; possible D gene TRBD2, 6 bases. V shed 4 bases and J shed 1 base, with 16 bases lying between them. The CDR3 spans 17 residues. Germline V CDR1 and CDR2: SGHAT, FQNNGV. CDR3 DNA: TGTGCCAGCAGCTCAGGGACTTACCCATGGAACACCGGGGAGCTGTTTTTT. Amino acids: CASSSGTYPWNTGELFF. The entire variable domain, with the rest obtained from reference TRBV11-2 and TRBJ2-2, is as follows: EAGVAQSPRYKIIEKRQSVAFWCNPISGHATLYWYQQILGQGPKLLIQFQNNGVVDDSQLPKDRFSAERLKGVDSTLKIQPAKLEDSAVYLCASSSGTYPWNTGELFFGEGSRLTVL.

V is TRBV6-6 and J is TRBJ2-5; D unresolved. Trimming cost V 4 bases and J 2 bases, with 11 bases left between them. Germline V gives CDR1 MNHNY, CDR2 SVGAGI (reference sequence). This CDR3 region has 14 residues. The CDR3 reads CASSFATDQETQYF. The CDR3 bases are TGTGCCAGCAGTTTTGCGACGGATCAAGAGACCCAGTACTTC.

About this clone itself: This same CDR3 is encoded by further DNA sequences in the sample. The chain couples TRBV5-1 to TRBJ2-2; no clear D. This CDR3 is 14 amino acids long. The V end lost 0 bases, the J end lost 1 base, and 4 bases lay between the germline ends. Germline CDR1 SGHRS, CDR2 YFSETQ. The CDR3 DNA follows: TGCGCCAGCAGCTTGGTGCAGAACACCGGGGAGCTGTTTTTT. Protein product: CASSLVQNTGELFF.

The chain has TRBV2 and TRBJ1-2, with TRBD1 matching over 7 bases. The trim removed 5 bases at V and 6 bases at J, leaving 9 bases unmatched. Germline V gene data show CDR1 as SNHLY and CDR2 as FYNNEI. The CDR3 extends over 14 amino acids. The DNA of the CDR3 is TGTGCCAGCAGTATGGCAGGGGGAACCGATGGCTACACCTTC. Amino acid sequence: CASSMAGGTDGYTF.

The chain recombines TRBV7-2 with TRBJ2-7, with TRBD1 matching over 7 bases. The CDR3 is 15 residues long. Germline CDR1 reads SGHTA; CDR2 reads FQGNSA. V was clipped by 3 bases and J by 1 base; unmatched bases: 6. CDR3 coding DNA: TGTGCCAGCAGCTTGGGGCCGGGACAGTCCTACGAGCAGTACTTC. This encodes CASSLGPGQSYEQYF.

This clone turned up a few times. The CDR3 DNA is TGTGCCAGTTCAGGGGTTTCCAATCAGCCCCAGCATTTT. Amino acid sequence: CASSGVSNQPQHF. The genes are TRBV6-1 and TRBJ1-5, with D perhaps matching TRBD1 (6 bases). V dropped 9 bases and J dropped 3 bases, with 12 bases sitting between them. Germline V gives CDR1 MNHNS, CDR2 SASEGT. The CDR3 totals 13 residues.

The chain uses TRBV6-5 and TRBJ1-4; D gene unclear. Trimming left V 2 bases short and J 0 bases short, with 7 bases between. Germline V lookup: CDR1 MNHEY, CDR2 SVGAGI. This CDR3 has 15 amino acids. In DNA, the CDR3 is TGTGCCAGCAGTTACCTCGGGGCAACTAATGAAAAACTGTTTTTT. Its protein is CASSYLGATNEKLFF.

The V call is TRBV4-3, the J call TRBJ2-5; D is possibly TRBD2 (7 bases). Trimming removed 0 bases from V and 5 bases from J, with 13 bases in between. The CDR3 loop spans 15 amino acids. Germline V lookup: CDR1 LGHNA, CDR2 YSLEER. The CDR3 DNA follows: TGCGCCAGCAGCCAAGATAGCAGGGGAGGGGAGACCCAGTACTTC. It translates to CASSQDSRGGETQYF.

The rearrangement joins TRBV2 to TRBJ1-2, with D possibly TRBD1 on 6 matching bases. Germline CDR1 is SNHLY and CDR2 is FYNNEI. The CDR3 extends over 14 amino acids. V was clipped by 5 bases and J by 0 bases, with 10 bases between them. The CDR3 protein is CASSRTAANYGYTF. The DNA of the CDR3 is TGTGCCAGCAGTCGGACAGCCGCTAACTATGGCTACACCTTC. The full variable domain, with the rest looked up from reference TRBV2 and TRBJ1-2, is EPEVTQTPSHQVTQMGQEVILRCVPISNHLYFYWYRQILGQKVEFLVSFYNNEISEKSEIFDDQFSVERPDGSNFTLKIRSTKLEDSAMYFCASSRTAANYGYTFGSGTRLTVV.

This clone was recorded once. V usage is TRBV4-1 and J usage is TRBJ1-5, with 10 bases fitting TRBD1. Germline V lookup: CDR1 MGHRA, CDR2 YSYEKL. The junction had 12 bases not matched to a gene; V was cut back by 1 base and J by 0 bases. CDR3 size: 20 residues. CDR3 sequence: CASSQGDPGQGRHSNQPQHF. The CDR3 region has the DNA TGCGCCAGCAGCCAAGGGGACCCGGGACAGGGGAGACATAGCAATCAGCCCCAGCATTTT.